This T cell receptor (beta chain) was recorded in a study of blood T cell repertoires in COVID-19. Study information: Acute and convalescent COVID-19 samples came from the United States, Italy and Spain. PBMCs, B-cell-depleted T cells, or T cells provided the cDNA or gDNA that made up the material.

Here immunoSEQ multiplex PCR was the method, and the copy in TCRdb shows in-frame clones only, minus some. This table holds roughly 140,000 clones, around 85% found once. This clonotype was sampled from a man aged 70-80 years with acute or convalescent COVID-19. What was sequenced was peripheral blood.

The CDR3 spells CASSPGQGKGGNTIYF. For the CDR3, the DNA is TGTGCCAGCAGCCCCGGACAGGGTAAGGGTGGAAACACCATATATTTT. The rearrangement uses TRBV7-3 and TRBJ1-3; 8 nucleotides match TRBD1. Germline trimming cut 5 bases from V and 3 bases from J; bases unmatched to any gene: 9. The CDR3 extends over 16 amino acids. Germline CDR1 SGHTA, CDR2 FQGTGA.